The next 29 T cell receptor beta chains were all read from a single sample in a study of tumour-infiltrating T cells in Burkitt lymphoma. TCRdb's copy holds only in-frame clones and misses some; the assay was immunoSEQ multiplex PCR. This table holds fewer than 20,000 clones, around four fifths found once. The sequencing input was tumor tissue. These receptors were collected from a human donor with diffuse large B-cell lymphoma.

In this sample, this clone turned up once. The genes are TRBV5-6 and TRBJ2-4; no clear D gene. The germline V and J ends were trimmed by 4 bases and 2 bases, with 16 bases remaining between them. CDR1 and CDR2 (germline): SGHDT, YYEEEE. The CDR3 totals 16 residues. This CDR3 is CASSPDPRPPKNIQYF. CDR3 in DNA: TGTGCCAGCAGCCCCGACCCCCGACCCCCCAAAAACATTCAGTACTTC.

The rearrangement links TRBV7-8 to TRBJ2-7, with a possible D match to TRBD1 (6 bases). The V gene's germline CDR1 is SGHVS and CDR2 FQNEAQ. Trimming pared 4 bases from V and 6 bases from J, leaving 16 bases between. The CDR3 runs 14 residues. Written as DNA, the CDR3 is TGTGCCAGCAGCTCTTACTTAACAGGGCCCGAGCAGTACTTC. Protein product: CASSSYLTGPEQYF.

The CDR3 region has the DNA TGTGCCAGCAGCTTCGGGACTAGCGGGATGTTAGAGACCCAGTACTTC. This codes for CASSFGTSGMLETQYF. This sequence joins TRBV5-5 and TRBJ2-5; 13 bases line up with TRBD2. Trimming at V came to 2 bases and at J to 4 bases, leaving 5 bases not matched to a gene. CDR1 is SGHKS and CDR2 is YYEKEE in the germline V gene (reference sequence). This CDR3 region has 16 residues.

The chain combines TRBV2 with TRBJ1-2; 11 nucleotides line up with TRBD1. Germline V gene sequence: CDR1 SNHLY, CDR2 FYNNEI. The trim removed 6 bases at V and 4 bases at J, leaving 7 bases unmatched. There are 15 residues in the CDR3. The CDR3 DNA reads TGTGCCAGCAGCGAACCGGGACAGGGGGGCTATGGCTACACCTTC. Residues: CASSEPGQGGYGYTF.

Worth noting for this clone: The same CDR3 is also encoded by other DNA sequences in this sample. J is TRBJ2-5 and V is TRBV11-2; no clear D. The CDR3 has 14 amino acids. The germline CDR1 and CDR2 sequences are SGHAT and FQNNGV. Trimming took 1 base from V and 0 from J, leaving 6 bases between them. The CDR3 loop is CASSLVGYQETQYF. The CDR3 nucleotides read TGTGCCAGCAGCTTAGTAGGGTACCAAGAGACCCAGTACTTC.

This clone came up a few times. The chain carries TRBV14 and TRBJ2-3; 8 bases are a match to TRBD1. The germline CDR1 and CDR2 sequences are SGHDN and FVKESK. The J segment lost 2 bases and the V segment lost 4 bases, leaving 8 bases of the junction unmatched. The CDR3 totals 16 residues. The CDR3 DNA follows: TGTGCCAGCAGCCTCGGACAGGGTTGGATCACAGATACGCAGTATTTT. It specifies CASSLGQGWITDTQYF.

This rearrangement joins TRBV5-6 to TRBJ2-3; D not certain. From germline, CDR1 is SGHDT and CDR2 YYEEEE. The CDR3 consists of 15 residues. Trimming pared 2 bases from V and 1 base from J, leaving 11 bases between. The DNA of the CDR3 is TGTGCCAGCAGCTTTTACCAGGCCGGCACAGATACGCAGTATTTT. Translated, it gives CASSFYQAGTDTQYF.

CDR3: CASSVPNYEQYF. The CDR3 coding sequence is TGTGCCAGCAGTGTACCAAACTACGAGCAGTACTTC. The chain recombines TRBV6-1 with TRBJ2-7; no clear D. Trimming removed 4 bases at V and 3 bases at J, with 7 bases between. The germline V gene encodes CDR1 MNHNS and CDR2 SASEGT. The CDR3 is 12 amino acids.

V usage is TRBV6-5 and J usage is TRBJ1-1; D not resolved. Germline V gene sequence: CDR1 MNHEY, CDR2 SVGAGI. V was cut by 7 bases and J by 11 bases, with 14 bases left in between. This CDR3 is 11 amino acids long. In DNA, the CDR3 is TGTGCCAGCACCCTCGGGGATGTGGCTTTCTTT. It encodes CASTLGDVAFF.

This sequence joins TRBV19 and TRBJ2-7, with 10 bases fitting TRBD1. J gave up 4 bases and V 5 bases, and 5 bases lay outside the gene matches. The CDR3 consists of 14 residues. Germline V gene lookup returns CDR1 LNHDA and CDR2 SQIVND (reference sequence). The CDR3 is CASSPRQGAYEQYF. In nucleotides, the CDR3 is TGTGCCAGTAGTCCTCGACAGGGGGCGTACGAGCAGTACTTC.

This chain links TRBV4-1 with TRBJ1-5, with a tentative D call TRBD1 (5 bases). Germline V gives CDR1 MGHRA, CDR2 YSYEKL. V was pared by 1 base and J by 0 bases, with 13 bases between. This CDR3 is built from 17 residues. The CDR3 here is CASSQAGDPYSNQPQHF. The CDR3 DNA is TGCGCCAGCAGCCAAGCCGGGGACCCCTATAGCAATCAGCCCCAGCATTTT.

The genes are TRBV6-5 and TRBJ2-5, with D perhaps TRBD2 (6 bases). The germline V and J ends were trimmed by 11 bases and 3 bases, with 16 bases remaining between them. This CDR3 is built from 13 residues. Germline V gene lookup returns CDR1 MNHEY and CDR2 SVGAGI. The CDR3 sequence: CASGRGWEETQYF. CDR3 bases: TGTGCCTCAGGGCGGGGCTGGGAAGAGACCCAGTACTTC.

The V call is TRBV2, the J call TRBJ2-7; D gene unclear. Germline V gene lookup returns CDR1 SNHLY and CDR2 FYNNEI. The V end was cut by 5 bases, the J end by 3 bases, with 8 bases between. The CDR3 has 12 amino acids. CDR3 protein: CASSYGFYEQYF. The CDR3 bases are TGTGCCAGCAGTTACGGTTTCTACGAGCAGTACTTC.

This chain links TRBV19 with TRBJ1-5, with D uncertain. Per germline, CDR1 LNHDA and CDR2 SQIVND (reference sequence). Trimming shortened V by 4 bases and J by 0 bases, and 13 bases separated the two germline ends. This CDR3 region has 16 residues. The CDR3 spells CASSRGDLNSNQPQHF. DNA of the CDR3: TGTGCCAGTAGTAGGGGAGACCTCAATAGCAATCAGCCCCAGCATTTT.

The chain carries TRBV10-3 and TRBJ2-2; the match to TRBD2 covers 10 bases. Germline trimming cut 0 bases from V and 1 base from J; bases unmatched to any gene: 2. This CDR3 comprises 17 residues. Germline lookup yields CDR1 ENHRY and CDR2 SYGVKD. The CDR3: CAISESRTSGNTGELFF. The CDR3 region has the DNA TGTGCCATCAGTGAGTCGAGGACTAGCGGGAACACCGGGGAGCTGTTTTTT.

The gene calls are TRBV5-1 and TRBJ2-3; 9 bases are a match to TRBD1. CDR3 length equals 15 residues. Trimming removed 4 bases from V and 0 bases from J; junction bases left unmatched: 3. The germline gives CDR1 SGHRS, CDR2 YFSETQ. In DNA form, the CDR3 reads TGCGCCAGCAGCGAACAGGGGGCTAGCACAGATACGCAGTATTTT. Translating it yields CASSEQGASTDTQYF. The full variable domain, in which reference TRBV5-1 and TRBJ2-3 provide the parts outside the CDR3, is KAGVTQTPRYLIKTRGQQVTLSCSPISGHRSVSWYQQTPGQGLQFLFEYFSETQRNKGNFPGRFSGRQFSNSRSEMNVSTLELGDSALYLCASSEQGASTDTQYFGPGTRLTVL.

The gene calls are TRBV4-3 and TRBJ2-6; 8 bases align to TRBD1. V was pared by 0 bases and J by 0 bases, with 4 bases of the junction left unmatched. This CDR3 spans 18 amino acids. Germline V lookup: CDR1 LGHNA, CDR2 YSLEER. The DNA for the CDR3 is TGCGCCAGCAGCCAAGACGGACAGGGAAGCTCTGGGGCCAACGTCCTGACTTTC. Translating gives CASSQDGQGSSGANVLTF.

This rearrangement joins TRBV4-1 to TRBJ1-1; no definite D call. Deletions cut 3 bases from V and 6 bases from J, with 11 bases between. The V gene's germline CDR1 is MGHRA and CDR2 YSYEKL. The CDR3 loop spans 13 amino acids. CDR3 nucleotide sequence: TGCGCCAGCAGCCAGGCACCGAGCCCTGAAGCTTTCTTT. Its protein is CASSQAPSPEAFF.

This chain links TRBV6-5 with TRBJ1-2; D unresolved. Germline V gene data show CDR1 as MNHEY and CDR2 as SVGAGI. This CDR3 spans 13 amino acids. Trimming stripped 2 bases from V and 7 bases from J, with 11 bases between. The CDR3 here is CASSYEDRGGYTF. The CDR3 nucleotides read TGTGCCAGCAGTTACGAGGATAGAGGTGGCTACACCTTC.

The chain carries TRBV4-1 and TRBJ2-7, with a possible D match to TRBD1 (9 bases). Trimming removed 2 bases from V and 7 bases from J, with 18 bases in between. The CDR3 is made up of 15 amino acids. From germline, CDR1 is MGHRA and CDR2 YSYEKL. This CDR3 is CASSQPGQGLGEQYF. The CDR3 region has the DNA TGCGCCAGCAGCCAACCGGGACAGGGACTAGGAGAGCAGTACTTC.

A word on this clone: Relative to the germline gene, one junction end is altered; a read error may explain this. The rearrangement uses TRBV25-1 and TRBJ2-2; TRBD2 aligns across 14 bases. Germline CDR1 MGHDK, CDR2 SYGVNS. There are 17 residues in the CDR3. The CDR3 here is CASFGTSGRSGTGELFF. CDR3 bases: TGTGCCAGTTTCGGGACTAGCGGGAGATCGGGCACCGGGGAACTGTTTTTT.

The rearrangement uses TRBV20-1 and TRBJ1-2; D is ambiguous. Trimming removed 4 bases at V and 8 bases at J, with 5 bases between. The germline V gene encodes CDR1 DFQATT and CDR2 SNEGSKA (reference sequence). There are 9 residues in the CDR3. This chain's CDR3 is CSANRGYTF. Here the CDR3 DNA reads TGCAGTGCTAATCGCGGCTACACCTTC.

This chain connects TRBV15 to TRBJ1-4; no definite D call. Germline V gene sequence: CDR1 LNHNV, CDR2 YYDKDF (reference sequence). The CDR3 loop spans 13 amino acids. The V end lost 8 bases, the J end lost 3 bases, and 10 bases lay between the germline ends. The CDR3 nucleotides are TGTGCCACCCGGTATGAATCTAATGAAAAACTGTTTTTT. Protein sequence: CATRYESNEKLFF. Filled out from reference TRBV15 and TRBJ1-4, the complete variable domain reads DAMVIQNPRYQVTQFGKPVTLSCSQTLNHNVMYWYQQKSSQAPKLLFHYYDKDFNNEADTPDNFQSRRPNTSFCFLDIRSPGLGDTAMYLCATRYESNEKLFFGSGTQLSVL.

The V gene is TRBV13, the J gene TRBJ1-2; no definite D call. Germline V gives CDR1 PRHDT, CDR2 FYEKMQ (reference sequence). V lost 5 bases, J lost 8 bases, and 12 bases lay in between. The CDR3 is 12 residues long. In nucleotides, the CDR3 is TGTGCCAGCAGCGCCCGGGCCCGAGGCTACACCTTC. Translated: CASSARARGYTF.

The genes are TRBV19 and TRBJ2-7; D unclear. Trimming stripped 5 bases from V and 0 bases from J, with 8 bases between. CDR3 length equals 13 residues. Germline V CDR1 and CDR2: LNHDA, SQIVND (reference sequence). The CDR3 DNA follows: TGTGCCAGTAGTGGAGTCGCCTCCTACGAGCAGTACTTC. This codes for CASSGVASYEQYF. Based on the CDR3 plus reference TRBV19 and TRBJ2-7, the full variable domain is DGGITQSPKYLFRKEGQNVTLSCEQNLNHDAMYWYRQDPGQGLRLIYYSQIVNDFQKGDIAEGYSVSREKKESFPLTVTSAQKNPTAFYLCASSGVASYEQYFGPGTRLTVT.

The chain combines TRBV6-5 with TRBJ1-1, with 8 bases matching TRBD1. The junction had 10 bases not matched to a gene; V was cut back by 8 bases and J by 5 bases. The CDR3 is 14 amino acids. Germline V lookup: CDR1 MNHEY, CDR2 SVGAGI. CDR3 coding DNA: TGTGCCAGCGTGGCGCAGGGGGCAGGGACTGAAGCTTTCTTT. Translated: CASVAQGAGTEAFF.

In its sample, this clone was seen once. The chain employs TRBV18 and TRBJ1-2; no definite D call. CDR1 and CDR2 from the germline V gene are KGHSH and LQKENI. The CDR3 sequence is 14 residues long. The ends were cut back, 3 bases at V and 4 bases at J, with 12 bases in the middle. The CDR3 DNA is TGTGCCAGCTCACCGGAGGACGGAGTCTATGGCTACACCTTC. Translated, it gives CASSPEDGVYGYTF.

This clone has more than one count but fewer than ten. The rearrangement uses TRBV19 and TRBJ2-2, with D possibly TRBD1 on 5 matching bases. The CDR3 runs 14 residues. The ends were cut back, 6 bases at V and 1 base at J, with 9 bases in the middle. CDR1 is LNHDA, CDR2 SQIVND, per germline (reference sequence). The CDR3 protein is CASRAQGNTGELFF. DNA of the CDR3: TGTGCCAGTAGAGCGCAGGGGAACACCGGGGAGCTGTTTTTT.

This clone turned up a few times. The genes are TRBV19 and TRBJ2-1; no clear D. In germline, CDR1 is LNHDA, CDR2 SQIVND (reference sequence). V was shortened by 3 bases and J by 8 bases, with 14 bases between the two germline ends. This CDR3 contains 14 residues. The CDR3 nucleotides read TGTGCCAGTAGTATCCCGCCCTCGAACCATGAGCAGTTCTTC. Translating it yields CASSIPPSNHEQFF.